The clone carrying this T cell receptor beta chain was detected only a few times. Its antigen is unknown. Sequence at one end of the junction differs from germline and may be a read error. Per germline, CDR1 MGHRA and CDR2 YSYEKL. CDR3 size: 13 residues. These data originate in a study of T cell repertoires in cytomegalovirus infection. One entry per CDR3 protein results from TCRdb running MiXCR on the reads. This sample has some 800,000 distinct CDR3 sequences; 30% to 35% occur once, and the top ten carry around an eighth. The clonotype originates from a human donor in good health (CMV status not recorded). Some clones in this sample may be carry-over from other donors' samples. Sequenced material: cultured CD8+ T cells from PBMCs, taken from culture after CMV antigen stimulation. The chain is built from TRBV4-1 and TRBJ2-2, with 8 bases that match TRBD1. CDR3 sequence reads: CASSQGAIGELFF. CDR3 coding DNA: TGCGCCAGTAGCCAGGGGGCTATCGGGGAGCTGTTTTTT.